A selection of T cell receptor beta chains follows, all from one sample in a study of T cell changes during pregnancy in multiple sclerosis. The repertoire was sequenced with immunoSEQ multiplex PCR; TCRdb's copy has only in-frame clones and lacks some. The profile shows about 73,000 clones, roughly 92% of them singletons. The input for sequencing was peripheral blood, taken in the third trimester of pregnancy. The receptors here all came from a female donor in good health, enrolled as a control in a pregnancy study. Both conserved end residues are part of each CDR3. A D gene is named only where the DNA matches it firmly. Where a row states a size, it is once, few, many or the class of an expanded clone; other rows omit it.

TRBV18	TRBJ2-1	NA	NA	TGTGCCAGCTCACCGAATGGTCAGGCCTACAATGAGCAGTTCTTC	CASSPNGQAYNEQFF
TRBV18	TRBJ2-5	NA	NA	TGTGCCAGCTCACCACCGCTACAGCAAGAGACCCAGTACTTC	CASSPPLQQETQYF
TRBV4-1	TRBJ2-3	NA	NA	TGCGCCAGCAGCCAAGTGAGTCGCACAGATACGCAGTATTTT	CASSQVSRTDTQYF
TRBV30	TRBJ1-3	NA	NA	TGTGCCTGGACCCAAGGGCACAGGTCCGGAAACACCATATATTTT	CAWTQGHRSGNTIYF
TRBV5-5	TRBJ2-7	few	TRBD2	TGTGCCAGCAGCTCGGGACTAGCGGGAGTCGCTAGCTCCTACGAGCAGTACTTC	CASSSGLAGVASSYEQYF
TRBV28	TRBJ2-7	NA	NA	TGTGCCAGCAGAAGAAGACAGGACTCCTACGAGCAGTACTTC	CASRRRQDSYEQYF
TRBV14	TRBJ1-2	NA	TRBD1	TGTGCCAGCAGCCAAGATGCACAGGGGGCTCCCCATGGCTACACCTTC	CASSQDAQGAPHGYTF
TRBV15	TRBJ1-2	NA	TRBD1	TGTGCCACCAGCAGAGAACAGGGGGTAGCTTATGGCTACACCTTC	CATSREQGVAYGYTF
TRBV2	TRBJ2-2	NA	NA	TGTGCCAGCAAGGGACAAGTGGGGGGGACCGGGGAGCTGTTTTTT	CASKGQVGGTGELFF
TRBV15	TRBJ1-1	NA	TRBD1	TGTGCCACCAGCAGAGCAAGACAGGGGGCTTACACTGAAGCTTTCTTT	CATSRARQGAYTEAFF
TRBV18	TRBJ1-6	NA	TRBD1	TGTGCCAGCTCACCCACACAGGGGGATAATTCACCCCTCCACTTT	CASSPTQGDNSPLHF
TRBV27	TRBJ2-2	NA	NA	TGTGCCAGCAGTTTATGGGGGGTCACCGGGGAGCTGTTTTTT	CASSLWGVTGELFF
TRBV7-8	TRBJ2-3	NA	TRBD2	TGTGCCAGCAGCCCGAGGACTAGCGGGTTCACAGATACGCAGTATTTT	CASSPRTSGFTDTQYF
TRBV16	TRBJ2-5	NA	TRBD2	TGTGCCAGTTCGGGAGGAGTAGCGGGGCAAGAGACCCAGTACTTC	CASSGGVAGQETQYF
TRBV6-1	TRBJ2-7	NA	NA	TGTGCCACCCTTTTCGCGCCCCAACAGCAGTACTTC	CATLFAPQQQYF
TRBV6-5	TRBJ2-7	NA	NA	TGTGCCAGCAGTTACTCGATTTCCTACAGGAGCTACGAGCAGTACTTC	CASSYSISYRSYEQYF
TRBV27	TRBJ2-2	NA	NA	TGTGCCAGCAGTTTATTGGCGGGCCTCACCGGGGAGCTGTTTTTT	CASSLLAGLTGELFF
TRBV29-1	TRBJ1-2	once	NA	TGCAGCGTTGAAGAGAGGTTTAACTATGGCTACACCTTC	CSVEERFNYGYTF
TRBV11-3	TRBJ2-2	NA	NA	TGTGCCAGCAGCTCAATACCGGGACAGAACACCGGGGAGCTGTTTTTT	CASSSIPGQNTGELFF
TRBV2	TRBJ1-2	NA	NA	TGTGCCAGCACCGGACAGCCACAACTTTATGGCTACACCTTC	CASTGQPQLYGYTF
TRBV9	TRBJ1-4	NA	NA	TGTGCCAGCAGCGGAACAGGTGCAACTAATGAAAAACTGTTTTTT	CASSGTGATNEKLFF
TRBV19	TRBJ1-2	NA	TRBD1	TGTGCCAGTAGTTCCGGGACAGGGGGCGCCTATGGCTACACCTTC	CASSSGTGGAYGYTF
TRBV5-4	TRBJ1-1	NA	NA	TGTGCCAGCAGCTTGGTGGTAGGGGGCACTGAAGCTTTCTTT	CASSLVVGGTEAFF
TRBV7-2	TRBJ1-2	NA	NA	TGTGCCAGCAGCTCCACGGGGCGGAGGGTTAGTGGCTACACCTTC	CASSSTGRRVSGYTF
TRBV5-4	TRBJ1-2	NA	TRBD1	TGTGCCAGCAGCGGGGACAGATATGGCTACACCTTC	CASSGDRYGYTF
TRBV6-1	TRBJ2-7	NA	NA	TGTGCCAGCAGTGAAATTGGGACTTATTTCTACGAGCAGTACTTC	CASSEIGTYFYEQYF
TRBV4-3	TRBJ2-5	NA	TRBD2	TGCGCCAGCAGCCCCGGCGGGGGGAAGACCCAGTACTTC	CASSPGGGKTQYF
TRBV9	TRBJ1-2	NA	TRBD1	TGTGCCAGCAGCTCGGGACAGGGAAACTATGGCTACACCTTC	CASSSGQGNYGYTF
TRBV6-4	TRBJ2-3	medium-sized	TRBD2	TGTGCCAGCAGTGACTCTAGCGGGGGGGCCGGGGATACGCAGTATTTT	CASSDSSGGAGDTQYF
TRBV18	TRBJ2-5	NA	NA	TGTGCCAGCTCACCACAGACTCCGGGACAACGACAAGAGACCCAGTACTTC	CASSPQTPGQRQETQYF
TRBV19	TRBJ1-1	NA	NA	TGTGCCAGTAGTATCTGGGAGACTGAAGCTTTCTTT	CASSIWETEAFF
TRBV25-1	TRBJ2-1	NA	TRBD2	TGTGCCAGCAGTTCGGGACTAGCGGGAGACAATGAGCAGTTCTTC	CASSSGLAGDNEQFF
TRBV5-5	TRBJ2-6	NA	NA	TGTGCCAGCAGCTTGGCGGGTTCCTCTGGGGCCAACGTCCTGACTTTC	CASSLAGSSGANVLTF
TRBV6-5	TRBJ2-1	NA	TRBD2	TGTGCCAGCAGTCAGGGACTAGCGGGTTACAATGAGCAGTTCTTC	CASSQGLAGYNEQFF
TRBV5-6	TRBJ1-2	NA	TRBD1	TGTGCCAGCAGCTTAACAGGGGCTAACTATGGCTACACCTTC	CASSLTGANYGYTF
TRBV4-2	TRBJ2-2	NA	TRBD1	TGTGCCAGCAGCCAAGAAGTGACAGGGTCCCGGTGGACCGGGGAGCTGTTTTTT	CASSQEVTGSRWTGELFF
TRBV7-9	TRBJ2-1	NA	TRBD2	TGTGCCAGCAGCTCGCAGCGGGGCCTCAATGAGCAGTTCTTC	CASSSQRGLNEQFF
TRBV28	TRBJ1-6	NA	TRBD1	TGTGCCAGCAGTTCTCGTATCACAGGGGGGAATTCACCCCTCCACTTT	CASSSRITGGNSPLHF
TRBV7-9	TRBJ1-2	NA	NA	TGTGCCAGCAGCTTGGGTGGGGGCGCCACCGATGGCTACACCTTC	CASSLGGGATDGYTF
TRBV4-1	TRBJ1-1	NA	TRBD1	TGCGCCAGCAGCCAAGATAGGGGACAGGGAAACACTGAAGCTTTCTTT	CASSQDRGQGNTEAFF
TRBV19	TRBJ2-7	NA	TRBD1	TGTGCCAGTAGTACCGGGACAGGGGGCGAGCAGTACTTC	CASSTGTGGEQYF
TRBV19	TRBJ2-7	NA	TRBD2	TGTGCCAGTAGCGGACTAGTTGGCTACGAGCAGTACTTC	CASSGLVGYEQYF
TRBV28	TRBJ1-1	NA	NA	TGTGCCAGCAGTAGCCACGGGGGGCGGGCTGAAGCTTTCTTT	CASSSHGGRAEAFF
TRBV7-2	TRBJ2-1	NA	NA	TGTGCCAGCCGGGGTAGCCAGTTGGCCTACAATGAGCAGTTCTTC	CASRGSQLAYNEQFF
TRBV9	TRBJ2-1	NA	TRBD2	TGTGCCAGCAGCCCGTTGACTAGCGGGCCGTACAATGAGCAGTTCTTC	CASSPLTSGPYNEQFF
TRBV28	TRBJ1-3	NA	TRBD1	TGTGCCAGCAGTTTATTCCAGGGGGCTGGAAACACCATATATTTT	CASSLFQGAGNTIYF
TRBV25-1	TRBJ1-4	NA	NA	TGTGCCAGCAGTGAAAGAGTAGGCGGTGGAGAAAAACTGTTTTTT	CASSERVGGGEKLFF
TRBV6-6	TRBJ1-1	once	NA	TGTGCCAGCAGTTACATTTTGTCGGCTGAAGCTTTCTTT	CASSYILSAEAFF
TRBV29-1	TRBJ2-3	NA	TRBD2	TGCAGCGTTGAGCGGACTAGCGGAATTAGTACAGATACGCAGTATTTT	CSVERTSGISTDTQYF
TRBV7-2	TRBJ2-3	NA	TRBD2	TGTGCCAGCAGCCCCGGACTAGCGGGAGGGGCCACAGATACGCAGTATTTT	CASSPGLAGGATDTQYF
TRBV29-1	TRBJ1-1	NA	NA	TGCAGCGCTGGTAGCCCAGTGAACACTGAAGCTTTCTTT	CSAGSPVNTEAFF
TRBV4-2	TRBJ2-1	NA	NA	TGTGCCAGCAGCCAAGATATGGCAGGGGACAATGAGCAGTTCTTC	CASSQDMAGDNEQFF
TRBV5-1	TRBJ2-1	NA	TRBD1	TGCGCCAGCAGCAAGGGCCGGACAGGGGGCGATGAGCAGTTCTTC	CASSKGRTGGDEQFF
TRBV4-3	TRBJ2-1	NA	NA	TGCGCCAGCAGCCAAGATGCCCTAGTAGTCTACAATGAGCAGTTCTTC	CASSQDALVVYNEQFF
TRBV28	TRBJ1-3	NA	NA	TGTGCCAGCAGTTTATTCAGGATAGCTGGAAACACCATATATTTT	CASSLFRIAGNTIYF
TRBV25-1	TRBJ2-3	NA	NA	TGTGCCAGCAGTGCGACCGACAGGGGAGGGTTCACAGATACGCAGTATTTT	CASSATDRGGFTDTQYF
TRBV10-2	TRBJ2-1	NA	TRBD2	TGCGCCAGCAGTGACCCCCCTAGGGTAGCGGGGGACCACAATGAGCAGTTCTTC	CASSDPPRVAGDHNEQFF
TRBV2	TRBJ1-2	once	TRBD1	TGTGCCAGCACTTTTTGGACAGGGGATGGCTACACCTTC	CASTFWTGDGYTF
TRBV27	TRBJ1-2	NA	NA	TGTGCCAGCAGTTCCGGGGGAGCTAACTATGGCTACACCTTC	CASSSGGANYGYTF
TRBV28	TRBJ1-5	NA	TRBD1	TGTGCCAGCAGCCCTCAAGGACAGGGGCTCAGACAGCCCCAGCATTTT	CASSPQGQGLRQPQHF